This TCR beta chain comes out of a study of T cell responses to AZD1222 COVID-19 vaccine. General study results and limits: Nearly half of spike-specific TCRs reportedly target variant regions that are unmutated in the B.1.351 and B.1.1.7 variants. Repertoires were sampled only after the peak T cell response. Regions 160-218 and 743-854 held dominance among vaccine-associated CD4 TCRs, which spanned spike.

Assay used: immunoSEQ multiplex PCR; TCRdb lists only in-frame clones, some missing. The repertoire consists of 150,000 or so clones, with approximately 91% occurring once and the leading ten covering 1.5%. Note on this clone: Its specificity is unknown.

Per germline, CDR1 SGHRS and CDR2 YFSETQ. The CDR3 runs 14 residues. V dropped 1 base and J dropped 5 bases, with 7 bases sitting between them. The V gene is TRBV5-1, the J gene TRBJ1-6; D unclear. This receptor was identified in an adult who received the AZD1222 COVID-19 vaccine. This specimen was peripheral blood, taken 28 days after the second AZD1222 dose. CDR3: CASSLRPDNSPLHF. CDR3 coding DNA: TGCGCCAGCAGCTTGAGGCCGGATAATTCACCCCTCCACTTT.